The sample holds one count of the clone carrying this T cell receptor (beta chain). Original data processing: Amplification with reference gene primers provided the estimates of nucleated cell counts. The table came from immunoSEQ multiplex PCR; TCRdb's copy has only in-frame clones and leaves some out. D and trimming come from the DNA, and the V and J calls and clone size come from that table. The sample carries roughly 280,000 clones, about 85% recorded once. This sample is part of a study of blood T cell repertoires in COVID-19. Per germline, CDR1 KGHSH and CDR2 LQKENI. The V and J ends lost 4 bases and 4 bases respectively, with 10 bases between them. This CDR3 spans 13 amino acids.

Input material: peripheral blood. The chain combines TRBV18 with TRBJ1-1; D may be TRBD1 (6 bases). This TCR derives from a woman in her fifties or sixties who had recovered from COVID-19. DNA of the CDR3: TGTGCCAGCTCACGCAGGGGCCCCACTGAAGCTTTCTTT. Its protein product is CASSRRGPTEAFF.